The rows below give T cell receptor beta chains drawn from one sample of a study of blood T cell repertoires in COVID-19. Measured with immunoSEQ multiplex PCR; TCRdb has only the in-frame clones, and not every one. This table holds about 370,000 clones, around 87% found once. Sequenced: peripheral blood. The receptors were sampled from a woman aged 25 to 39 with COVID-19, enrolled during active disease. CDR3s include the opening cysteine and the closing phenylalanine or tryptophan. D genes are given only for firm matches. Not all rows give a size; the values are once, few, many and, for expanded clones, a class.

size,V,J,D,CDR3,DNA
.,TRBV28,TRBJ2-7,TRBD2,CASRGSGSSSYEQYF,TGTGCCAGCAGGGGAAGCGGGAGTAGCTCCTACGAGCAGTACTTC
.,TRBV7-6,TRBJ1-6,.,CASSSGQKDSPLHF,TGTGCCAGCAGCTCAGGACAGAAGGATTCACCCCTCCACTTT
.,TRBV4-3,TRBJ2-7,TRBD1,CASSHGTGDEQYF,TGCGCCAGCAGCCACGGGACAGGCGACGAGCAGTACTTC
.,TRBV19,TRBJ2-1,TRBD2,CASSISGGRGNEQFF,TGTGCCAGTAGTATCTCGGGCGGGAGAGGCAATGAGCAGTTCTTC
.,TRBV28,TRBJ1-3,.,CASSLPHPGNTIYF,TGTGCCAGCAGTTTACCCCATCCAGGAAACACCATATATTTT
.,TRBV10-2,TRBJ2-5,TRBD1,CASTPDPQGLGTQYF,TGCGCCAGCACCCCGGACCCACAGGGGTTGGGGACCCAGTACTTC
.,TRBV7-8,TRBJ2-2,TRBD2,CASSLLAGGTGELFF,TGTGCCAGCAGCTTATTAGCGGGAGGAACCGGGGAGCTGTTTTTT
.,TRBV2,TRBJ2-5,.,CASSESGKGQETQYF,TGTGCCAGCAGTGAGTCGGGGAAGGGACAAGAGACCCAGTACTTC
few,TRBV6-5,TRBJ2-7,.,CASRGLDTYEQYF,TGTGCCAGCAGGGGACTTGACACCTACGAGCAGTACTTC
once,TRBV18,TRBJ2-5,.,CASSPGETQYF,TGTGCCAGCTCACCGGGCGAGACCCAGTACTTC
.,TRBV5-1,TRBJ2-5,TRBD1,CASSPTGDLETQYF,TGCGCCAGCAGCCCTACAGGGGACCTGGAGACCCAGTACTTC
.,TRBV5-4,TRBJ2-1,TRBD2,CASSRGLAGKGSYNEQFF,TGTGCCAGCAGCAGGGGACTAGCGGGAAAAGGCTCCTACAATGAGCAGTTCTTC
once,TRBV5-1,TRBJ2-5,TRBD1,CASSLGTGGETQYF,TGCGCCAGCAGCTTGGGGACAGGGGGAGAGACCCAGTACTTC
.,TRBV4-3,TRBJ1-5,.,CASSQERYSNQPQHF,TGCGCCAGCAGCCAAGAGCGTTATAGCAATCAGCCCCAGCATTTT
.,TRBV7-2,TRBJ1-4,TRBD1,CASRSTGGGGKLFF,TGTGCCAGCAGGTCGACAGGGGGAGGTGGAAAACTGTTTTTT
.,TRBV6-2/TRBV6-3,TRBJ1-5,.,CASSYPMRPQHF,TGTGCCAGCAGTTACCCAATGCGTCCCCAGCATTTT
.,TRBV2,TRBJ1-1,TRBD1,CASSPTQGVGTEAFF,TGTGCCAGCAGCCCGACACAGGGGGTGGGGACTGAAGCTTTCTTT
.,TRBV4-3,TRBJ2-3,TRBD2,CASSRGLAGGSDTQYF,TGCGCCAGCAGCCGTGGACTAGCGGGAGGTTCAGATACGCAGTATTTT
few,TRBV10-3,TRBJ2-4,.,CAISGAQANIQYF,TGTGCCATCAGTGGGGCGCAGGCGAACATTCAGTACTTC
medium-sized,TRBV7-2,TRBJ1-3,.,CASSFSQGSGNTIYF,TGTGCCAGCAGCTTTAGTCAGGGCTCTGGAAACACCATATATTTT
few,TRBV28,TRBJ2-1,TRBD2,CASSAGGPSEQFF,TGTGCCAGCTCCGCGGGAGGGCCCAGTGAGCAGTTCTTC
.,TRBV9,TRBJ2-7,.,CASSVGAGDPYEQYF,TGTGCCAGCAGCGTAGGGGCAGGGGACCCCTACGAGCAGTACTTC
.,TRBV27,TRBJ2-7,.,CASRPTTSYEQYF,TGTGCCAGCAGACCGACTACATCCTACGAGCAGTACTTC
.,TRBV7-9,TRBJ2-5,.,CASSLARGGHETQYF,TGTGCCAGCAGCCTCGCGCGGGGTGGGCATGAGACCCAGTACTTC
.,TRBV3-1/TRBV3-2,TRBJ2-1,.,CASSATLLSSYNEQFF,TGTGCCAGCAGCGCTACGCTCTTATCCTCCTACAATGAGCAGTTCTTC
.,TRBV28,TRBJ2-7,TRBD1,CASSFELGQGSYEQYF,TGTGCCAGCAGTTTTGAATTGGGACAGGGGAGCTACGAGCAGTACTTC
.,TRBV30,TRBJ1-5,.,CAWSVMGGNQPQHF,TGTGCCTGGAGTGTGATGGGGGGGAATCAGCCCCAGCATTTT
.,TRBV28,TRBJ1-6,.,CASSSGRRRSYNSPLHF,TGTGCCAGCAGTTCCGGGAGGAGGCGTTCCTATAATTCACCCCTCCACTTT
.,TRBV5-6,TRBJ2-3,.,CASSLDGVLTDTQYF,TGTGCCAGCAGCTTGGACGGGGTACTCACAGATACGCAGTATTTT
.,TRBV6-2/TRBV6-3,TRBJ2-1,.,CASSGAARINEQFF,TGTGCCAGCAGCGGCGCGGCTAGGATCAATGAGCAGTTCTTC
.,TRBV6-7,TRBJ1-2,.,CASTKTGNYGYTF,TGTGCCAGCACTAAAACAGGGAACTATGGCTACACCTTC
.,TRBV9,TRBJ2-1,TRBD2,CASSPRGSGAYNEQFF,TGTGCCAGCAGCCCCCGGGGGAGCGGGGCATACAATGAGCAGTTCTTC
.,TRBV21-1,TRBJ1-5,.,CASSQTRQSLGQPQHF,TGTGCCAGCAGCCAAACAAGACAGTCGCTCGGACAGCCCCAGCATTTT
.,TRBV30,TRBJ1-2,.,CAWSAGWNYGYTF,TGTGCCTGGAGCGCCGGGTGGAACTATGGCTACACCTTC
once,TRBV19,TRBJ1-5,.,CASSIWVGQGGYQPQHF,TGTGCCAGTAGTATCTGGGTTGGGCAGGGAGGATATCAGCCCCAGCATTTT
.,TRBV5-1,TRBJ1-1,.,CASSEGLLNTEAFF,TGCGCCAGCAGCGAGGGACTCCTGAACACTGAAGCTTTCTTT
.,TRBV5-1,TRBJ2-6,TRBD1,CASSLDRAASGANVLTF,TGCGCCAGCAGTTTAGACAGGGCTGCCTCTGGGGCCAACGTCCTGACTTTC
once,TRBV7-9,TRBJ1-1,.,CASSPSRENTEAFF,TGTGCCAGCAGCCCAAGCAGGGAGAACACTGAAGCTTTCTTT
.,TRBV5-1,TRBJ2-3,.,CASSPGQGSDTQYF,TGCGCCAGCAGCCCCGGTCAGGGATCAGATACGCAGTATTTT
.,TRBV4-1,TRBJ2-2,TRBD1,CASSQRGWGQGTGELFF,TGCGCCAGCAGCCAAAGAGGGTGGGGACAGGGAACCGGGGAGCTGTTTTTT
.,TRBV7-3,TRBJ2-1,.,CASSPLASAYNEQFF,TGTGCCAGCAGCCCATTAGCCTCCGCCTACAATGAGCAGTTCTTC
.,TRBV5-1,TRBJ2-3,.,CASTRAGSPDTQYF,TGCGCCAGCACCCGGGCGGGGAGCCCAGATACGCAGTATTTT
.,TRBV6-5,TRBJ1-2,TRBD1,CASGKTDRGNGYTF,TGTGCCAGCGGAAAGACCGACAGGGGGAATGGCTACACCTTC